The 20 T cell receptor beta chains listed next were all sequenced from one sample in a study of blood T cell repertoires in COVID-19 (dated by TCRdb to the early 2020s). The library was made by the immunoSEQ multiplex PCR assay. This immuneACCESS table, as held by TCRdb, lists in-frame sequences with V and J called but not all clones. Of the missing ones, under half trace to an unresolved V gene in checked studies; the others have no known cause. This sample comprises 250,000 to 300,000 clones, around 86% of them detected only once. The leading ten clones occupy about 3% of the sample. Sequencing input: peripheral blood. The receptors come from a woman younger than 45 with active or convalescent COVID-19.

In its sample, this clone was seen once. The chain combines TRBV5-6 with TRBJ1-2; D perhaps matches TRBD1 (6 bases). CDR1 and CDR2 from the germline V gene are SGHDT and YYEEEE. This CDR3 contains 16 residues. Trimming removed 2 bases from V and 2 bases from J, with 16 bases in between. The CDR3: CASSLGQSTFNYGYTF. The CDR3 nucleotides read TGTGCCAGCAGCTTAGGACAGTCAACCTTCAACTATGGCTACACCTTC.

This clone showed up just once. The genes are TRBV5-4 and TRBJ2-1; D possibly corresponds to TRBD1 (6 bases). Germline V gene sequence: CDR1 SGHNT, CDR2 YYREEE (reference sequence). V was trimmed by 3 bases and J by 1 base, leaving 26 bases between them. This CDR3 spans 20 amino acids. The CDR3, as DNA: TGTGCCAGCAGCTCTAAAGGGGGAAACAAGAGATCCAGTTCCTACAATGAGCAGTTCTTC. Protein sequence: CASSSKGGNKRSSSYNEQFF.

The chain recombines TRBV5-4 with TRBJ2-3, with TRBD2 identical over 11 bases. The CDR3 consists of 15 residues. CDR1 is SGHNT, CDR2 YYREEE, per germline (reference sequence). V dropped 4 bases and J dropped 4; count of bases not matched to a gene: 5. DNA for the CDR3: TGTGCCAGCAGCGATAGCGGGGGGGCCCCAGATACGCAGTATTTT. This codes for CASSDSGGAPDTQYF.

This clone was observed a single time. This chain uses TRBV2 with TRBJ1-6; tentatively, D is TRBD1 (5 bases). V gave up 9 bases and J gave up 3 bases, with 15 bases separating them. Germline assignment: CDR1 SNHLY and CDR2 FYNNEI. The CDR3 length is 15 residues. The CDR3 loop reads CARGAPTVYNSPLHF. Here the CDR3 DNA reads TGTGCCAGAGGGGCCCCTACAGTCTATAATTCACCCCTCCACTTT.

V gene TRBV5-4 combines with J gene TRBJ2-5; 12 nucleotides align to TRBD2. The CDR3 is 15 residues long. Germline CDR1 is SGHNT and CDR2 is YYREEE (reference sequence). V shed 4 bases, J shed 2 bases, and the junction held 3 bases outside the gene matches. In nucleotides, the CDR3 is TGTGCCAGCAGCCGCGGACTAGCGGGGCAAGAGACCCAGTACTTC. This gives the protein CASSRGLAGQETQYF.

J is TRBJ2-7 and V is TRBV19, with D possibly being TRBD1 (6 bases). Germline CDR1 LNHDA, CDR2 SQIVND (reference sequence). This CDR3 has 15 residues. V was shortened by 5 bases and J by 2 bases, with 16 bases between the two germline ends. The CDR3 nucleotides are TGTGCCAGTAGTCAGCCGGGCAGGGGTGCCTACGAGCAGTACTTC. Its translation: CASSQPGRGAYEQYF.

The chain uses TRBV19 and TRBJ1-5; D not certain. CDR1 LNHDA and CDR2 SQIVND come from the germline V gene (reference sequence). The CDR3 has 17 amino acids. Between the trimmed V and J ends, which lost 3 bases and 2 bases, there was a span of 17 bases. This chain's CDR3 is CASSIIGGSSGNQPQHF. The CDR3 DNA sequence: TGTGCCAGTAGTATCATAGGAGGGTCCTCGGGCAATCAGCCCCAGCATTTT. Filled out from reference TRBV19 and TRBJ1-5, the complete variable domain reads DGGITQSPKYLFRKEGQNVTLSCEQNLNHDAMYWYRQDPGQGLRLIYYSQIVNDFQKGDIAEGYSVSREKKESFPLTVTSAQKNPTAFYLCASSIIGGSSGNQPQHFGDGTRLSIL.

The V call is TRBV18, the J call TRBJ2-7; 7 nucleotides line up with TRBD2. CDR1 is KGHSH, CDR2 LQKENI, per germline. This CDR3 region has 16 residues. The junction had 13 bases not matched to a gene; V was cut back by 3 bases and J by 5 bases. CDR3 nucleotides: TGTGCCAGCTCACCGGGACTACTAGCTGAGAGAGACGAGCAGTACTTC. This encodes CASSPGLLAERDEQYF.

J is TRBJ1-1 and V is TRBV14, with a possible D match to TRBD1 (5 bases). V lost 6 bases, J lost 2 bases, and 16 bases lay in between. CDR1 and CDR2 from the germline V gene are SGHDN and FVKESK. The CDR3 is made up of 15 amino acids. The CDR3 is CASRRALGLNTEAFF. The CDR3 bases are TGTGCCAGCAGGCGCGCTTTGGGGCTTAACACTGAAGCTTTCTTT.

The table lists this clone with a count of one. V and J are TRBV18 and TRBJ2-7; perhaps TRBD2 as D (6 bases). Germline V lookup: CDR1 KGHSH, CDR2 LQKENI. With 2 bases removed from V and 7 bases from J, the gap between germline ends came to 9 bases. This CDR3 is 12 amino acids long. CDR3 sequence reads: CASSPGGGEQYF. As DNA, the CDR3 is TGTGCCAGCTCACCAGGCGGAGGGGAGCAGTACTTC.

The chain carries TRBV19 and TRBJ1-6; TRBD1 aligns across 8 bases. CDR3 length equals 15 residues. The germline gives CDR1 LNHDA, CDR2 SQIVND (reference sequence). V shed 5 bases, J shed 14 bases, and the junction held 14 bases outside the gene matches. The CDR3 region has the DNA TGTGCCAGTAGTGTTGACAGGGGATCCTCCGGGGCCCTCCACTTT. It is translated as CASSVDRGSSGALHF. The full variable domain, in which reference TRBV19 and TRBJ1-6 provide the parts outside the CDR3, is DGGITQSPKYLFRKEGQNVTLSCEQNLNHDAMYWYRQDPGQGLRLIYYSQIVNDFQKGDIAEGYSVSREKKESFPLTVTSAQKNPTAFYLCASSVDRGSSGALHFGNGTRLTVT.

This clone was observed once. This chain joins TRBV2 and TRBJ1-2; the D gene is possibly TRBD1 (6 bases). The CDR3 runs to 15 residues. CDR1 and CDR2 (germline): SNHLY, FYNNEI. V dropped 2 bases and J dropped 5 bases, with 15 bases sitting between them. For the CDR3, the DNA is TGTGCCAGCAGTGAACCGTCCCGGACAGCATATGGCTACACCTTC. Translating gives CASSEPSRTAYGYTF.

The rearrangement joins TRBV7-9 to TRBJ1-4; D not resolved. V lost 8 bases and J lost 7, with 20 bases in between. The CDR3 sequence is 15 residues long. Germline lookup yields CDR1 SEHNR and CDR2 FQNEAQ (reference sequence). The DNA for the CDR3 is TGTGCCAGCTTATGGGATGGAGGACCAAGTGAAAAACTGTTTTTT. This gives the protein CASLWDGGPSEKLFF.

The chain carries TRBV5-1 and TRBJ1-1; possible D gene TRBD1, 6 bases. Per the germline V gene, CDR1 is SGHRS and CDR2 is YFSETQ. Trimming stripped 0 bases from V and 4 bases from J, with 10 bases between. This CDR3 has 14 amino acids. CDR3 nucleotides: TGCGCCAGCAGCTTGGAGGACAGACCCACTGAAGCTTTCTTT. Its translation is CASSLEDRPTEAFF.

This clone was counted a single time. The chain carries TRBV6-4 and TRBJ2-3; a possible D gene is TRBD1 (5 bases). Trimming took 4 bases from V and 2 from J, leaving 10 bases between them. Germline CDR1 is MRHNA and CDR2 is SNTAGT. This CDR3 has 14 amino acids. The CDR3 bases are TGTGCCAGCAGTGTGGCAGGGTTCACAGATACGCAGTATTTT. Translated, it gives CASSVAGFTDTQYF.

The chain joins TRBV10-1 to TRBJ2-3; 8 bases align to TRBD1. The J segment lost 0 bases and the V segment lost 2 bases, leaving 4 bases of the junction unmatched. Germline values: CDR1 WNHNN, CDR2 SYGVQD (reference sequence). The CDR3 spans 16 residues. The CDR3 region has the DNA TGCGCCAGCAGTGAGAGGACAGGGATTAGCACAGATACGCAGTATTTT. Translation gives CASSERTGISTDTQYF.

V is TRBV21-1 and J is TRBJ1-5; the listed D gene, TRBD1, was not tested against the DNA. TRBV21-1 is a listed pseudogene. The CDR3 has 22 amino acids. CDR3 in DNA: TGTGCCAGCAGCACCGCGGGGAAGATTTCGGGACAGGCTTCCGTTAGCAATCAGCCCCAGCATTTT. Translated: CASSTAGKISGQASVSNQPQHF.

The chain uses TRBV4-3 and TRBJ1-2; D possibly corresponds to TRBD1 (6 bases). V lost 4 bases, J lost 2 bases, and 14 bases lay in between. Germline-derived CDR1 and CDR2 are LGHNA and YSLEER. The CDR3 has 15 residues. The CDR3 nucleotides read TGCGCCAGCAGCCCCCCGGGGGGGCCAAACTATGGCTACACCTTC. This codes for CASSPPGGPNYGYTF.

The gene calls are TRBV5-6 and TRBJ1-2, with D unclear. V lost 4 bases, J lost 6 bases, and 22 bases lay in between. The CDR3 sequence is 16 residues long. Germline V gene lookup returns CDR1 SGHDT and CDR2 YYEEEE. The DNA of the CDR3 is TGTGCCAGCAGCGTGGTAGCAGCCGTTGGATTAGATGGCTACACCTTC. Translated: CASSVVAAVGLDGYTF.

The chain carries TRBV3-1 (or the pseudogene TRBV3-2) and TRBJ2-3; TRBD2 agrees at 13 bases. V lost 5 bases to trimming and J lost 3 bases; unmatched junction nucleotides: 5. From germline, CDR1 is LGHDT and CDR2 YNNKEL (reference sequence). The length of the CDR3 is 16 residues. Here the CDR3 DNA reads TGTGCCAGCAGCACACGACTAGCGGGGGGAACAGATACGCAGTATTTT. Translated: CASSTRLAGGTDTQYF.